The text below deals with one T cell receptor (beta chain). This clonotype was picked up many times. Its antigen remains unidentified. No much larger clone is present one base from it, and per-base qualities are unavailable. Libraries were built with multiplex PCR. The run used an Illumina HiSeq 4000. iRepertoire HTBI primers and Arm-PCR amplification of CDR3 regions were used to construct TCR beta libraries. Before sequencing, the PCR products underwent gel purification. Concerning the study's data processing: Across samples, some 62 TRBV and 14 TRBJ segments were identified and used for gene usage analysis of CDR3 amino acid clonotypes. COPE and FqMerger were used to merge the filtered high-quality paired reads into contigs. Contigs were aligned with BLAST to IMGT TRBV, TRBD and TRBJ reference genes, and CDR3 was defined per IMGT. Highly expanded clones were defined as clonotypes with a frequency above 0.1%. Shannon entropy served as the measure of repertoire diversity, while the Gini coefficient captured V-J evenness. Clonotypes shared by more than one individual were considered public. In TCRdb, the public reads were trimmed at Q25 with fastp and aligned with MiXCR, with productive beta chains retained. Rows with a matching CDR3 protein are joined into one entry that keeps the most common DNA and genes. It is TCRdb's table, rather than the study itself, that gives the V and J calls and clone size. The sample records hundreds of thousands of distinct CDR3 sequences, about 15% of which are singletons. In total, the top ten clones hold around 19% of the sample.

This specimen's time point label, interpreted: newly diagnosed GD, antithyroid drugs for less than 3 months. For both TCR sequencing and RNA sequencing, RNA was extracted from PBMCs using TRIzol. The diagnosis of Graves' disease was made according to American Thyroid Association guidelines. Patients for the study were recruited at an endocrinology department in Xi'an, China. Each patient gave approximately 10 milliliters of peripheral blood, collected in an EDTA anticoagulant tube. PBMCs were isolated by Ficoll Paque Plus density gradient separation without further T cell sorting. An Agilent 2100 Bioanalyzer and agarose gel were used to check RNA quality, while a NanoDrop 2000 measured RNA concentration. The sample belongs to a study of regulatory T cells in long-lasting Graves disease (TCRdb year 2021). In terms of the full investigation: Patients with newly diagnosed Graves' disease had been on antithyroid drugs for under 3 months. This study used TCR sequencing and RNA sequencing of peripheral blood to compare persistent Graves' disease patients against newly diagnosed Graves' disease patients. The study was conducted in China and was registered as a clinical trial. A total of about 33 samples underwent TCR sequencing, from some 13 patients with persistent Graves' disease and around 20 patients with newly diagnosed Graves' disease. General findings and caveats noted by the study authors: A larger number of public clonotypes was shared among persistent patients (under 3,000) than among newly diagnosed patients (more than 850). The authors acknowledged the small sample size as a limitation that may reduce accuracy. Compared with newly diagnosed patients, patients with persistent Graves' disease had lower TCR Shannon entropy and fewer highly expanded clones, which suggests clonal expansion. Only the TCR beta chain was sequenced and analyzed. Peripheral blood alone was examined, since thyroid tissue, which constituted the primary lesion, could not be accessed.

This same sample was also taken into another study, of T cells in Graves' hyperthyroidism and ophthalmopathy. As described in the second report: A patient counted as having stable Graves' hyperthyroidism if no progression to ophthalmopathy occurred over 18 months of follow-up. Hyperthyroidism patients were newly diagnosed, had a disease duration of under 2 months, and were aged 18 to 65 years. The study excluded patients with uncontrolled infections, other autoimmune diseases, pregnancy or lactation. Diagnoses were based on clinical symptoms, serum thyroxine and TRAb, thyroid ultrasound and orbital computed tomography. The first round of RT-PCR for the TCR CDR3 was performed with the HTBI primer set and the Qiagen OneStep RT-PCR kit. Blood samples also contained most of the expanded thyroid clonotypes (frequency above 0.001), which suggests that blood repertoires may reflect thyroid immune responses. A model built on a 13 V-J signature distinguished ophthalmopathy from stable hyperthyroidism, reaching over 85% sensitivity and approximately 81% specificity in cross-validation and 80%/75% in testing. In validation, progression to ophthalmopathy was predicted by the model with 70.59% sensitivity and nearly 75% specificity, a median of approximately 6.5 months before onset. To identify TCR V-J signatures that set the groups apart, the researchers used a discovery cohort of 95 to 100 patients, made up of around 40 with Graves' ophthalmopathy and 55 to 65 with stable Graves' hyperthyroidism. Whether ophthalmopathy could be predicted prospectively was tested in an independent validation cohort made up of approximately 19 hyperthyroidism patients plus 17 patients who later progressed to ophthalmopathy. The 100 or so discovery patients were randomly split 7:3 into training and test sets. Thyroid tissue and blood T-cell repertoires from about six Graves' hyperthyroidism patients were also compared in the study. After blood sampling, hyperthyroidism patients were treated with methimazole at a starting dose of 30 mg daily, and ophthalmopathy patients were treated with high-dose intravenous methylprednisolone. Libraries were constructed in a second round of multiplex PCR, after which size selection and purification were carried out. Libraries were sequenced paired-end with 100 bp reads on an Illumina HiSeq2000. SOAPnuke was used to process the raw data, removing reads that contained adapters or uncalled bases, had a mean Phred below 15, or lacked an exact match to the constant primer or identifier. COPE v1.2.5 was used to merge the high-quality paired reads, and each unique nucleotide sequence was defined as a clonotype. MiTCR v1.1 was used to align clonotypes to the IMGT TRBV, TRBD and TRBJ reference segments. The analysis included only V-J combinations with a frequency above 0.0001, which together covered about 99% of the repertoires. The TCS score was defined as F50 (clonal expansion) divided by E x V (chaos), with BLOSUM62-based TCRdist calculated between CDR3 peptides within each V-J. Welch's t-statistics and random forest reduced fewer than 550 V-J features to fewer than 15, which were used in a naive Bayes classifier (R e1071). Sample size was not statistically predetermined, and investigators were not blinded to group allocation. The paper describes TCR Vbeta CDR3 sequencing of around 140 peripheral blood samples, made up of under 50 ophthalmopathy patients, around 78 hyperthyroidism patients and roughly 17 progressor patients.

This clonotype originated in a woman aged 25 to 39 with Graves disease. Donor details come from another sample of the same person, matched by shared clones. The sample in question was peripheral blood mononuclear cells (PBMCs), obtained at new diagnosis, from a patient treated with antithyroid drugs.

The CDR3 corresponds to CAIQQEASYEQYF. The sequenced DNA is TGTGCCATCCAACAGGAGGCCTCTTACGAGCAGTACTTC. The sequence links TRBV10-3 to TRBJ2-7, with a tentative D call of TRBD1 or TRBD2, each matching 5 bases. The CDR3, cysteine through phenylalanine, is 13 amino acids long. Of all the DNA, just the CDR3 is kept, 39 bases in frame from base 1. CDR1 and CDR2 were assigned from the germline V gene as ENHRY and SYGVKD. The germline ends are 15 bases apart after V is trimmed by 8 bases and J by 4 bases.